This is a list of T cell receptor beta chains from one sample in a study of cytomegalovirus exposure and HLA in healthy donors. TCRdb's table, derived via immunoSEQ multiplex PCR, lists solely in-frame clones and lacks some. The sample holds around 170,000 clones; approximately 90% are singletons and the top ten take about 2.7%. The sequenced sample was PBMCs. The source of these receptors is a man aged 18 to 30 in good health and CMV-seronegative. Each CDR3 is given with its conserved first and last residue. A D gene is named only where the DNA matches it firmly. Clone size is shown for a subset of rows, as once, few, many or a class of expanded clone.

clone size	J gene	V gene	D gene	CDR3 DNA	CDR3 protein
-	TRBJ2-1	TRBV27	TRBD2	TGTGCCAGCAGTTTAATCACTAGCGGGGCTAGTGAGCAGTTCTTC	CASSLITSGASEQFF
once	TRBJ1-2	TRBV6-1	TRBD1	TGTGCCAGCACTCTAACCCGGACAGGGGGCTATGGCTACACCTTC	CASTLTRTGGYGYTF
once	TRBJ1-4	TRBV6-1	-	TGTGCCAGCAGGGAGTATGAAAAACTGTTTTTT	CASREYEKLFF
-	TRBJ2-7	TRBV4-2	TRBD2	TGTGCCAGCAGCCGCGGGAGGCCCCCCTACGAGCAGTACTTC	CASSRGRPPYEQYF
-	TRBJ1-2	TRBV5-1	TRBD1	TGCGCCAGCAGCTTGGAGACAGGGTATCATGGCTACACCTTC	CASSLETGYHGYTF
-	TRBJ1-1	TRBV2	-	TGTGCCAGCAGTGTTCAACAGGGGAACACTGAAGCTTTCTTT	CASSVQQGNTEAFF
-	TRBJ1-1	TRBV6-1	-	TGTGCCAGCAGAGAAGGACAGTTGAACACTGAAGCTTTCTTT	CASREGQLNTEAFF
-	TRBJ1-2	TRBV4-1	-	TGCGCCAGCAGCCAAACTCAGGGATCTAACTATGGCTACACCTTC	CASSQTQGSNYGYTF
once	TRBJ2-5	TRBV5-4	TRBD1	TGTGCCAGCAGCGCCGGACAGGAAGGTCGAGAGACCCAGTACTTC	CASSAGQEGRETQYF
-	TRBJ1-3	TRBV7-2	-	TGTGCCAGCAGCTTATCAGGGGCTGGAAACACCATATATTTT	CASSLSGAGNTIYF
-	TRBJ1-2	TRBV28	-	TGTGCCAGCAGTGTACAGGGACCCTATGGCTACACCTTC	CASSVQGPYGYTF
-	TRBJ2-1	TRBV23-1	-	TGCGCCAGCAGACACAGGGTGACCTACAATGAGCAGTTCTTC	CASRHRVTYNEQFF
-	TRBJ2-7	TRBV7-2	-	TGTGCCAGCAGCCTCGACAGATCCTACGAGCAGTACTTC	CASSLDRSYEQYF
-	TRBJ1-6	TRBV19	TRBD1	TGTGCCAGTAGTATGGTAAGGGACAGGGCACAATCACCCCTCCACTTT	CASSMVRDRAQSPLHF
-	TRBJ1-2	TRBV27	-	TGTGCCAGCAGTTTATCGATGTCAGGGTCACCGAGGGGCTACACCTTC	CASSLSMSGSPRGYTF
-	TRBJ1-2	TRBV29-1	-	TGCAGCGTTGACAGGGGCCTTAACTATGGCTACACCTTC	CSVDRGLNYGYTF
few	TRBJ1-1	TRBV10-3	-	TGTGCCATCAGTGACATTAGAAGGAACACTGAAGCTTTCTTT	CAISDIRRNTEAFF
-	TRBJ2-2	TRBV27	-	TGTGCCAGCAGCGACTACTACACCGGGGAGCTGTTTTTT	CASSDYYTGELFF
-	TRBJ2-5	TRBV5-5	-	TGTGCCAGCAGCCGATCCCCGGGACAACAAGAGACCCAGTACTTC	CASSRSPGQQETQYF
-	TRBJ2-3	TRBV29-1	-	TGCAGCGTTGACTCCGGGAAGAGCACAGATACGCAGTATTTT	CSVDSGKSTDTQYF
-	TRBJ2-7	TRBV18	-	TGTGCCAGCTCTCAACAGGGTCTCGAATCCTACGAGCAGTACTTC	CASSQQGLESYEQYF
-	TRBJ1-2	TRBV7-9	-	TGTGCCAGCAGTCCCTCAAAGAGGGCTTATGGCTACACCTTC	CASSPSKRAYGYTF
-	TRBJ2-2	TRBV29-1	-	TGCAGCGTTGACAGGAGAGGGACCGGGGAGCTGTTTTTT	CSVDRRGTGELFF
-	TRBJ1-4	TRBV7-5	-	TGTGTCAGAAGTCCACTTGTCGGCGGCGGTGAAAAACTGTTTTTT	CVRSPLVGGGEKLFF
few	TRBJ2-1	TRBV6-5	-	TGTGCCAGCAGTTACCGTGGGGGGTACAATGAGCAGTTCTTC	CASSYRGGYNEQFF
-	TRBJ1-5	TRBV5-5	-	TGTGCCAGCAACGGAGGGGAATATAGCAATCAGCCCCAGCATTTT	CASNGGEYSNQPQHF
-	TRBJ1-3	TRBV5-1	-	TGCGCCAGCAGCTTGGAGCTGAGCTCTGGAAACACCATATATTTT	CASSLELSSGNTIYF
-	TRBJ2-1	TRBV10-1	TRBD2	TGCGCCAGCACCCCGGGACTAGCGGGAGGGATGGGAGGAAATGAGCAGTTCTTC	CASTPGLAGGMGGNEQFF
few	TRBJ1-2	TRBV11-2	-	TGTGCCAGCAGCCGGAACACAGGGTATAATGGCTACACCTTC	CASSRNTGYNGYTF
-	TRBJ1-5	TRBV6-1	-	TGTGCCAGCACCTGGACAGCAGAAAGGAATCAGCCCCAGCATTTT	CASTWTAERNQPQHF